Detailed here is one T cell receptor beta chain. As yet, its antigen is unknown. Other DNA sequences in the sample encode the same CDR3. CDR1 and CDR2 from the germline V gene are SGHRS and YFSETQ. Trimming cost V 4 bases and J 2 bases, with 5 bases left between them. The CDR3 runs 12 residues. The data originate from a study of shared clonotypes between healthy human individuals. Study-level results: Shared clonotypes: roughly 5% naive CD4, roughly 3.8% naive CD8, less than 2.5% memory CD4, over 0.3% memory CD8. An effect of sequencing depth on clonotype sharing among donors was expected.

Some clones are missing from TCRdb's copy, which holds only in-frame ones; the method was immunoSEQ multiplex PCR. The sample lists roughly 2.5 million clones; more than 90% were seen once. The specimen was naive CD4+ T cells sorted from blood. Described subset: CD45RA+ positively selected. The origin of this receptor is a young man in good health. The V and J genes are TRBV5-1 and TRBJ2-3; D gene unclear. The CDR3 bases are TGCGCCAGCAGCCCAGACACAGATACGCAGTATTTT. Translating gives CASSPDTDTQYF.